The clone carrying this T cell receptor beta chain has just a few counts. The data originate from a study of shared clonotypes between healthy human individuals. CDR3 length: 15 amino acids. CDR1 and CDR2 from the germline V gene are LNHDA and SQIVND (reference sequence). J was trimmed by 1 base and V by 6 bases; bases with no gene match: 6. Only in-frame clones appear in the TCRdb table, and some are missing; sequencing was by immunoSEQ multiplex PCR. The repertoire holds roughly 680,000 clones, 72% seen once, with around 1.8% in the top ten. Source material: memory CD4+ T cells sorted from blood. Subset indicated: CD45RA-negative fraction. This clonotype was obtained from a woman between 25 and 40 years old in good health. The chain links TRBV19 to TRBJ2-3; 8 bases agree with TRBD1. The CDR3 DNA reads as TGTGCCAGTAGAGATACAGGGGGTGGCACAGATACGCAGTATTTT. Protein: CASRDTGGGTDTQYF.